The entry below gives a single T cell receptor beta chain sequence along with its context. The assay was immunoSEQ multiplex PCR, and TCRdb's table has in-frame clones only and misses some. The data contain 70,000 to 95,000 clones, around 88% of them seen just once; the ten biggest clones take up under 30%. These data originate in a study of blood T cell repertoires in COVID-19. The material sequenced was peripheral blood. The source is a human donor in a cohort sampled during active COVID-19.

The CDR3 bases are TGTGCCAGCAGTAAGCAGGGGGCGGACACTGAAGCTTTCTTT. As protein: CASSKQGADTEAFF. The rearrangement uses TRBV6-6 and TRBJ1-1; TRBD1 aligns across 8 bases. Trimming at V came to 5 bases and at J to 3 bases, leaving 5 bases not matched to a gene. Germline V gene sequence: CDR1 MNHNY, CDR2 SVGAGI (reference sequence). This CDR3 is built from 14 residues.